One TCR beta chain is described in this entry. Its antigen remains unidentified. One end of the junction fails to match germline, which may point to a read error. This sample was taken from a study of blood T cells in healthy people across ages (dated by TCRdb to the mid-2010s). Concerning the study at large: Template switching captured roughly one uniquely barcoded TCR beta cDNA molecule per two T cells in model experiments. To track age-related changes in TCR beta repertoire diversity, the study relied on deep sequencing normalized with unique cDNA molecular identifiers. Donors were grouped into four age groups: young (average 16 years), middle-aged (about 40), aged (around 56) and long-lived (approximately 82). Donors of different ages were randomly distributed across sequencing lanes to avoid experimental bias. For two donors (one aged 18 to 30 and one aged 80 or older), the study analyzed two additional independent replicas of 1 million unique cDNA reads from the same blood draw. What the study reported, not specific to this receptor: Total diversity estimates from one million sequenced T cells were considered lower bounds and underestimates. As age increased, observed TCR beta diversity per million T cells dropped in a roughly linear way, and a significant reduction was already evident by age about 40. Because profiling used bulk unsorted PBMCs, naive and antigen-experienced compartments could not be compared conclusively. Because the CMV infection status of the donors was unknown, age-related changes in expanded clonotypes may potentially have been confounded. The percentage of naive T cells measured by flow cytometry correlated strongly with observed TCR beta diversity. Compared with the aged group, the long-lived group had more naive CD4+ T cells, fewer expanded clones and increased TCR diversity, suggesting age selection.

Library construction relied on 5' RACE. For sequencing, an Illumina HiSeq 2500 was employed. The second PCR ran for about 6 to 12 cycles and used a J-beta primer mix along with a sample-barcoded 5' primer. Each TCR beta cDNA molecule received a unique molecular identifier from a template-switch 5' adaptor carrying 12 random nucleotides. Each sample yielded at least 2.5 million CDR3-containing paired-end reads. First-strand cDNA was synthesized from all RNA with the Mint cDNA synthesis kit, primed by a TRBC-specific oligonucleotide. All cDNA was treated with uracil-DNA glycosylase and then went through a first 18-cycle PCR with the universal primers M1SS and BC2_uni_R. The authors processed their data as follows. For normalization, 1 million high-quality reads were randomly selected from each sample, with every read carrying a distinct molecular identifier. Instead of being binned into consensus sequences, reads that shared molecular identifiers were thrown out. CDR3 identification, clonotype clustering and error correction used MiTCR with a Q25 quality threshold and the strictest error-elimination algorithm. A nonparametric unseen species model with Euler transformation was used to estimate lower-bound total TCR beta diversity. Starting from the raw public reads, TCRdb applied fastp trimming at Q25, assembled clones with MiXCR and retained in-frame beta chains. Entries that share a CDR3 protein sequence are merged under the most common genes and DNA. The V and J calls follow TCRdb's processing rather than the paper's. This sample comprises more than 500,000 distinct CDR3 sequences, 25% to 30% of them detected only once. The top ten clonotypes cover roughly 20% of the sample.

CDR3 length: 13 amino acids, cysteine to phenylalanine. Just CDR3 DNA is preserved here, 39 bases in frame from base 1. The roughly 39 donors, aged about 6 to 90 years, were systemically healthy Caucasian individuals from Russia. Approximately 9.3 milliliters of peripheral blood were drawn from each donor into EDTA-treated Vacutainer tubes. Ficoll-Paque density-gradient centrifugation was used to isolate PBMCs, with at least 6.5 million obtained per sample. Trizol reagent was used to extract total RNA from the PBMCs, yielding at least 5.5 micrograms per sample. For every donor, an aliquot of PBMCs went through flow cytometry to measure the percentages of naive CD45RAhigh/CD27high T cells.

Specimen: blood. The receptor chain draws on TRBV12-3 or TRBV12-4 and TRBJ2-6, with TRBD1 tentatively as D gene (5 bases match). The sequence was obtained from a woman aged 70 to 79 in good health. The base sequence is TGTGCCAGCACTCTCTCTGGGGCCAACGTCCTGGCTTTC. Translated, this gives CASTLSGANVLAF.